The 18 T cell receptor beta chains presented below share a single source sample, sequenced in a study of Ad26.COV2.S vaccination and SARS-CoV-2 variants. Produced via immunoSEQ multiplex PCR; TCRdb's table is partial and in-frame only. The sample lists about 320,000 clones, around 83% occurring once. As to treatment: roughly 18 received Ad26.COV2.S at low or high dose, single or two shots; 5 received placebo; per-sample allocation not given. The samples were gathered on day 63 after the first injection of vaccine or placebo. Sequencing was performed on peripheral blood, taken in a trial of Ad26.COV2.S vaccine versus placebo. These receptors came from a person aged 18 to 59 who received the Ad26.COV2.S COVID-19 vaccine or a placebo.

The V gene is TRBV6-1, the J gene TRBJ1-5; D call uncertain. V shed 3 bases and J shed 2 bases, with 23 bases lying between them. This CDR3 is built from 19 residues. Germline V CDR1 and CDR2: MNHNS, SASEGT. The CDR3 region has the DNA TGTGCCAGCAGTGACCCCACGGGGTACGGGAAGGGAGGCAATCAGCCCCAGCATTTT. Translated: CASSDPTGYGKGGNQPQHF.

This clone was found once. This rearrangement joins TRBV6-2 or TRBV6-3 to TRBJ2-1; 9 bases are shared with TRBD2. Germline values: CDR1 MNHEY, CDR2 SVGEGT. This CDR3 contains 16 residues. The V segment lost 2 bases and the J segment 7 bases; nucleotides outside the gene matches: 9. The CDR3 region is CASSYEAGGPLNEQFF. In nucleotides, the CDR3 is TGTGCCAGCAGTTACGAGGCGGGGGGGCCTTTAAATGAGCAGTTCTTC.

The V call is TRBV19, the J call TRBJ2-4; D is undetermined. Germline CDR1 LNHDA, CDR2 SQIVND (reference sequence). Deletions cut 6 bases from V and 6 bases from J, with 12 bases between. CDR3 size: 13 residues. The CDR3 sequence is CASRPGGLNIQYF. The CDR3 DNA is TGTGCCAGTAGACCGGGCGGATTAAACATTCAGTACTTC.

This clone was seen a single time. The gene calls are TRBV5-4 and TRBJ1-1; perhaps TRBD1 as D (6 bases). V was clipped by 4 bases and J by 1 base, with 14 bases between them. There are 15 residues in the CDR3. Per germline, CDR1 SGHNT and CDR2 YYREEE (reference sequence). CDR3 loop: CASSRPEGGNTEAFF. The CDR3 DNA sequence: TGTGCCAGCAGCCGTCCCGAGGGGGGGAACACTGAAGCTTTCTTT.

The chain's CDR3 is CASSPGQGGEKLFF. As DNA, the CDR3 is TGTGCCAGCAGCCCCGGACAGGGAGGTGAAAAACTGTTTTTT. The J gene is TRBJ1-4, the V gene TRBV7-9, with TRBD1 matching 8 bases. Trimming at V came to 5 bases and at J to 7 bases, leaving 6 bases not matched to a gene. This CDR3 contains 14 residues. CDR1 and CDR2 (germline): SEHNR, FQNEAQ (reference sequence).

The J gene is TRBJ1-2, the V gene TRBV18, with 9 nucleotides matching TRBD1. J lost 4 bases, V lost 2 bases, and 5 bases had no gene match. Germline V gene sequence: CDR1 KGHSH, CDR2 LQKENI. The CDR3 is 15 amino acids. The CDR3: CASSPGQGIRYGYTF. The CDR3 coding sequence is TGTGCCAGCTCACCAGGACAGGGGATACGCTATGGCTACACCTTC. The full variable domain, rest sourced from reference TRBV18 and TRBJ1-2, is NAGVMQNPRHLVRRRGQEARLRCSPMKGHSHVYWYRQLPEEGLKFMVYLQKENIIDESGMPKERFSAEFPKEGPSILRIQQVVRGDSAAYFCASSPGQGIRYGYTFGSGTRLTVV.

This chain uses TRBV2 with TRBJ1-4; TRBD1 aligns across 7 bases. This CDR3 has 17 residues. J lost 5 bases, V lost 6 bases, and 15 bases had no gene match. Looked up from germline, CDR1 is SNHLY and CDR2 is FYNNEI. CDR3 DNA sequence: TGTGCCAGCAGCCGCAAAGTTGCAGAACAGGGGAATGAAAAACTGTTTTTT. Translating gives CASSRKVAEQGNEKLFF.

This clone was counted a few times. V usage is TRBV24-1 and J usage is TRBJ2-2; the D is unclear. Trimming cost V 2 bases and J 2 bases, with 11 bases left between them. Germline CDR1 reads KGHDR; CDR2 reads SFDVKD. This CDR3 is 16 amino acids long. The CDR3 sequence is CATSDSNRVNTGELFF. Here the CDR3 DNA reads TGTGCCACCAGTGATTCAAACCGGGTCAACACCGGGGAGCTGTTTTTT.

This sequence joins TRBV7-8 and TRBJ1-6, with D possibly being TRBD1 (6 bases). Trimming took off 0 bases at V and 0 bases at J, with 12 bases between the two ends. This CDR3 region has 18 residues. Per the germline V gene, CDR1 is SGHVS and CDR2 is FQNEAQ. The CDR3 nucleotides read TGTGCCAGCAGCTTAGCCGGGGGGGCCGGCTCCTATAATTCACCCCTCCACTTT. Its protein is CASSLAGGAGSYNSPLHF.

The chain is built from TRBV14 and TRBJ2-1; D is undetermined. Looked up from germline, CDR1 is SGHDN and CDR2 is FVKESK. V shed 4 bases and J shed 0 bases, with 13 bases lying between them. The CDR3 runs to 16 residues. The CDR3, as DNA: TGTGCCAGCAGCCGAGAGTTACCTAGCTCCTACAATGAGCAGTTCTTC. Protein product: CASSRELPSSYNEQFF.

The chain uses TRBV4-1 and TRBJ2-5, with D perhaps matching TRBD1 (6 bases). Germline lookup yields CDR1 MGHRA and CDR2 YSYEKL. The CDR3 is 13 residues long. The V and J ends lost 4 bases and 3 bases respectively, with 9 bases between them. CDR3 residues: CASSPDSKETQYF. The CDR3 nucleotides read TGCGCCAGCAGCCCGGACAGTAAAGAGACCCAGTACTTC.

The J gene is TRBJ1-2, the V gene TRBV13, with D perhaps matching TRBD1 (6 bases). Trimming took 5 bases from V and 1 from J, leaving 14 bases between them. Per the germline V gene, CDR1 is PRHDT and CDR2 is FYEKMQ (reference sequence). The CDR3 loop spans 15 amino acids. The CDR3 sequence is CASSRGTPNNYGYTF. DNA for the CDR3: TGTGCCAGCAGCCGAGGGACACCCAATAACTATGGCTACACCTTC.

V usage is TRBV12-3 or TRBV12-4 and J usage is TRBJ1-5; TRBD1 is a possible D gene (5 bases). V lost 3 bases and J lost 9, with 9 bases in between. The CDR3 is made up of 12 amino acids. For the CDR3, the DNA is TGTGCCAGCAGTTTTGAGAGGGGGCCCCAGCATTTT. It specifies CASSFERGPQHF.

A remark on this clone: Its ends do not fully match the called genes, so a read error is possible. This sequence joins TRBV19 and TRBJ1-2; D not certain. The CDR3 runs 11 residues. Germline assignment: CDR1 LNHDA and CDR2 SQIVND (reference sequence). CDR3 sequence reads: CASSISGSRSF. CDR3 nucleotide sequence: TGTGCCAGTAGTATTTCGGGGTCTCGGTCCTTC.

The J gene is TRBJ2-5, the V gene TRBV27; 10 nucleotides match TRBD2. The CDR3 sequence is 15 residues long. Germline assignment: CDR1 MNHEY and CDR2 SMNVEV (reference sequence). Trimming at V came to 1 base and at J to 5 bases, leaving 4 bases not matched to a gene. CDR3: CASSLYSGGRETQYF. The CDR3 region has the DNA TGTGCCAGCAGTTTATATAGCGGGGGGAGGGAGACCCAGTACTTC.

The chain couples TRBV6-6 to TRBJ1-6, with 8 bases identical to TRBD1. V lost 6 bases and J lost 10; bases outside the gene matches: 8. Looked up from germline, CDR1 is MNHNY and CDR2 is SVGAGI (reference sequence). The CDR3 has 14 amino acids. The CDR3 bases are TGTGCCAGCAGCCCACAGGGGGTCCGGTCACCCCTCCACTTT. Its translation is CASSPQGVRSPLHF.

The chain employs TRBV7-2 and TRBJ2-5; 11 nucleotides agree with TRBD2. This CDR3 region has 14 residues. J lost 4 bases, V lost 6 bases, and 4 bases had no gene match. From germline, CDR1 is SGHTA and CDR2 FQGNSA. The CDR3 reads CASSSLAGVETQYF. The CDR3, as DNA: TGTGCCAGCAGTTCACTAGCGGGGGTAGAGACCCAGTACTTC.

The chain carries TRBV6-1 and TRBJ2-2; 12 positions agree with TRBD2. CDR3 size: 20 residues. With 2 bases clipped from V and 1 base from J, the junction kept 11 bases outside the gene matches. Germline loops: CDR1 MNHNS, CDR2 SASEGT. The CDR3 loop reads CASSETLGLAGRKNTGELFF. The DNA of the CDR3 is TGTGCCAGCAGTGAAACGCTTGGACTAGCGGGACGGAAGAACACCGGGGAGCTGTTTTTT.